This T cell receptor beta chain comes out of a study of CD8 T cells in ankylosing spondylitis. Study-wide points: Clones that were linked to disease were CD8+ and were relatively rare in peripheral blood.

In germline, CDR1 is SGHVS, CDR2 FQNEAQ. The CDR3 has 15 residues. V was clipped by 5 bases and J by 6 bases, with 18 bases between them. This clonotype has more than one count but fewer than ten. Its matching antigen is unknown. One entry per CDR3 protein, called by TCRdb with MiXCR from the 5' RACE reads. There are about 400,000 distinct CDR3 sequences in the sample; approximately 22% occur only once, and 13% lies in the top ten. The chain joins TRBV7-8 to TRBJ2-3; D might be TRBD2 (6 bases). The clonotype originates from a male donor with ankylosing spondylitis or in good health (not recorded which). The sequencing sample was made of blood, either unsorted or a sorted T cell fraction (not recorded which). This CDR3 reads CASSPTGGAGDTQYF. DNA of the CDR3: TGTGCCAGCAGCCCTACCGGTGGGGCGGGGGATACGCAGTATTTT. Full variable domain (missing parts from reference TRBV7-8 and TRBJ2-3): GAGVSQSPRYKVAKRGQDVALRCDPISGHVSLFWYQQALGQGPEFLTYFQNEAQLDKSGLPSDRFFAERPEGSVSTLKIQRTQQEDSAVYLCASSPTGGAGDTQYFGPGTRLTVL.